The clone carrying this T cell receptor beta chain was seen at least ten times. Its antigen is currently unknown. There are 14 residues in the CDR3. Per the germline V gene, CDR1 is SGDLS and CDR2 is YYNGEE. V was shortened by 3 bases and J by 3 bases, with 12 bases between the two germline ends. This entry belongs to a study of CD8 T cells in ankylosing spondylitis. Study observations and caveats: The study looked at matched synovial fluid samples from ankylosing spondylitis patients. Disease-linked clones were reported to be significantly enriched there. Earlier literature documents some of the motif variants in reactive arthritis synovial fluid and blood. A motif of eight highly homologous TCR beta variants was seen as apparently characteristic of ankylosing spondylitis blood.

The TCR beta libraries were generated through quantitative 5'-RACE incorporating molecular barcodes. TCRdb independently ran MiXCR on the 5' RACE reads; one entry per CDR3 protein. The top ten hold approximately 4% of the sample, which has 450,000 to 550,000 distinct CDR3 sequences, over 4% seen once. The chain joins TRBV9 to TRBJ1-1; tentative D call: TRBD1 (5 bases). This clonotype originated in a male donor with ankylosing spondylitis. Sequencing was performed on blood, either unsorted or a sorted T cell fraction (not recorded which). DNA for the CDR3: TGTGCCAGCAGCGGAGGGACCTGGGACACTGAAGCTTTCTTT. It codes for CASSGGTWDTEAFF.